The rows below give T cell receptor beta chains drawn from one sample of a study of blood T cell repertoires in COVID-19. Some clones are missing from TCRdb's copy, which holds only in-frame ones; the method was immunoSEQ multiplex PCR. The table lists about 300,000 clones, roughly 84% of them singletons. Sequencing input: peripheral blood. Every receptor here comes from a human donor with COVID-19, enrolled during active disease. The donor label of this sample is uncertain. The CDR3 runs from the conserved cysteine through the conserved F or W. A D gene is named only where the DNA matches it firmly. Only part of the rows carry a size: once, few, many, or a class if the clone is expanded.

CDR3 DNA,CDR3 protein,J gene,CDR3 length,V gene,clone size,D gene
TGTGCCAGCAGCTTACGGGACATTCCTGAAGCTTTCTTT,CASSLRDIPEAFF,TRBJ1-1,13,TRBV5-5,NA,NA
TGTGCCTGGGTCCGGACAGGGGTCAATGGCTACACCTTC,CAWVRTGVNGYTF,TRBJ1-2,13,TRBV30,few,TRBD1
TGTGCCAGCGCCAAACAGACAGCTGGCACTGAAGCTTTCTTT,CASAKQTAGTEAFF,TRBJ1-1,14,TRBV19,NA,NA
TGTGCCAGCAGTTTACCAAATACAGGGAAGCAGTACTTC,CASSLPNTGKQYF,TRBJ2-7,13,TRBV28,NA,NA
TGTGCCAGCAGCACTCGTTCGACAGGCTCCGGCCAAGAGACCCAGTACTTC,CASSTRSTGSGQETQYF,TRBJ2-5,17,TRBV25-1,NA,NA
TGTGCCACCAGTGGTAAACCGGGACAGACTAATGAAAAACTGTTTTTT,CATSGKPGQTNEKLFF,TRBJ1-4,16,TRBV24-1,NA,TRBD1
TGTGCCAGCAGCTTGGCGACAGGAGTCTCCTACGAGCAGTACTTC,CASSLATGVSYEQYF,TRBJ2-7,15,TRBV5-8,NA,NA
TGTGCCAGCAGCTTTAATCTACGGACAGGGGGCAACTATGGCTACACCTTC,CASSFNLRTGGNYGYTF,TRBJ1-2,17,TRBV5-8,NA,TRBD1
TGCGCCAGCAGCCAAGATCACACAGTATTAGGTCAGCCCCAGCATTTT,CASSQDHTVLGQPQHF,TRBJ1-5,16,TRBV4-3,NA,NA
TGTGCCAGCAGCTCCCAGGGACTAGCGGAAAATGAGCAGTTCTTC,CASSSQGLAENEQFF,TRBJ2-1,15,TRBV7-8,few,TRBD2
TGTGCCACCAGTGACCGACAGGGGGCTCTTACAGGGGGCTACACCTTC,CATSDRQGALTGGYTF,TRBJ1-2,16,TRBV24-1,NA,TRBD1
TGTGCTAGTGGTTTGGGCCAGGTGGAGGGCTCGGACGAGCAGTTCTTC,CASGLGQVEGSDEQFF,TRBJ2-1,16,TRBV12-5,NA,NA
TGTGCCAGCAGCTTTAACGGACAGGAAAGCGATGGCTACACCTTC,CASSFNGQESDGYTF,TRBJ1-2,15,TRBV6-5,NA,TRBD1
TGTGCCAGCAGCTCGCCGGGACTAGCGATAACTGAGCAGTTCTTC,CASSSPGLAITEQFF,TRBJ2-1,15,TRBV5-5,NA,TRBD2
TGTGCTAGTGCCGATACGGACATTCGGCGGTACAATGAGCAGTTCTTC,CASADTDIRRYNEQFF,TRBJ2-1,16,TRBV12-5,NA,NA
TGTGCCAGCAGCGTAGGGTCCCGAGACGAGCAGTACTTC,CASSVGSRDEQYF,TRBJ2-7,13,TRBV9,NA,NA
TGTGCCAGCAGCCTCTCTAGCGGGAGGGCCATAGATACGCAGTATTTT,CASSLSSGRAIDTQYF,TRBJ2-3,16,TRBV5-5,NA,TRBD2
TGCGCCAGCAATTCCGGGACAGGGGAGGGGGAGCAGTACTTC,CASNSGTGEGEQYF,TRBJ2-7,14,TRBV5-1,NA,TRBD1
TGTGCCAGCAGTTTCGACAGGAGCTCCTACGAGCAGTACTTC,CASSFDRSSYEQYF,TRBJ2-7,14,TRBV6-5,once,NA
TGTGCCAGCAGTTCAAGACAGGCCTTCGTGAGCTCCTACGAGCAGTACTTC,CASSSRQAFVSSYEQYF,TRBJ2-7,17,TRBV27,NA,NA
TGTGCCAGCAGCTTGGGCCGCGCGGGAGCGGATACGCAGTATTTT,CASSLGRAGADTQYF,TRBJ2-3,15,TRBV5-4,NA,TRBD2
TGTGCCAGCAGCCAAGTAGGGGAGGTGTTTTTT,CASSQVGEVFF,TRBJ1-4,11,TRBV3-1/TRBV3-2,NA,NA
TGTGCCAGTAGTATGGGCGGGCAGTGGAACACTGAAGCTTTCTTT,CASSMGGQWNTEAFF,TRBJ1-1,15,TRBV19,once,NA
TGTGCCACCAGTGACGGGACTAGCGGGAGGCCATCCAATGAGCAGTTCTTC,CATSDGTSGRPSNEQFF,TRBJ2-1,17,TRBV24-1,NA,TRBD2
TGCGCCAGCACCTCCGGGACAGGGTTAGATACGCAGTATTTT,CASTSGTGLDTQYF,TRBJ2-3,14,TRBV10-2,NA,TRBD1
TGTGCCACTAGAGAGGCCAGAGTGAACACTGAAGCTTTCTTT,CATREARVNTEAFF,TRBJ1-1,14,TRBV6-6,NA,NA
TGTGCCAGCAGTGTTCGGCTAGCGGTCACAGATACGCAGTATTTT,CASSVRLAVTDTQYF,TRBJ2-3,15,TRBV6-4,NA,TRBD2
TGCGCCAGCAGCACCCGGACTAGCGCACAAGAGACCCAGTACTTC,CASSTRTSAQETQYF,TRBJ2-5,15,TRBV5-1,NA,TRBD2
TGTGCCAGCAGTGAAGGCGTGATCTTCCGGGTATATGGCTACACCTTC,CASSEGVIFRVYGYTF,TRBJ1-2,16,TRBV6-1,once,NA
TGTGCCAGCAGCTTGGTGGGGGCGGAAGGCTACACCTTC,CASSLVGAEGYTF,TRBJ1-2,13,TRBV5-6,NA,NA
TGTGCCAGCAGCGGACTAGCGGGGTACTACGAGCAGTACTTC,CASSGLAGYYEQYF,TRBJ2-7,14,TRBV6-2/TRBV6-3,NA,TRBD2
TGTGCCAGCAGTATACGGACAGGGAAGTATGGCTACACCTTC,CASSIRTGKYGYTF,TRBJ1-2,14,TRBV2,NA,TRBD1
TGTGCCAGTACCATAGACAGAGATGAAAAACTGTTTTTT,CASTIDRDEKLFF,TRBJ1-4,13,TRBV6-5,NA,NA